The entry below describes one T cell receptor (beta chain). For the second PCR, which ran for 7 to 11 cycles, a sample-barcoded 5' primer and a J-beta primer mix were used. TCRdb reprocessed the 5' RACE reads via MiXCR and lists one record per CDR3 protein. The sample carries hundreds of thousands of distinct CDR3 sequences, over 40% recorded once. The sample originates from a study of blood T cells in healthy people across ages. Sequenced input: blood. The sequence came from an elderly woman in good health.

The CDR3 region is CASSLGGATQYF. In DNA form, the CDR3 reads TGTGCCAGCAGTCTGGGCGGGGCGACCCAGTACTTC. V gene TRBV3-1 combines with J gene TRBJ2-5, with D tentatively TRBD2 (6 bases). CDR1 is LGHDT, CDR2 YNNKEL, per germline (reference sequence). The CDR3 extends over 12 amino acids. Trimming took 6 bases from V and 7 from J, leaving 12 bases between them.